The 19 T cell receptor beta chains given below trace back to one sample, sequenced in a study of early T cells in non-severe SARS-CoV-2 infection (dated by TCRdb to the early 2020s). Library construction relied on 5' RACE. Sequencing relied on a NextSeq 500. Using fastp at Q25 and MiXCR, TCRdb reprocessed the public reads and kept productive beta chains. Each entry merges the rows of one CDR3 protein and shows their most common DNA and genes. For this sample the table gives roughly 50,000 distinct CDR3 sequences, of which under 8.5% were detected only once. 4% to 5.5% of the sample is in the top ten clones. Sequenced sample: whole blood. Source of these receptors: an adult who was a healthcare worker with PCR-confirmed SARS-CoV-2 infection or an uninfected control (not recorded which).

This clonotype appeared a few times. At one end, the junction sequence differs from germline, possibly due to a read error. This rearrangement joins TRBV14 to TRBJ1-4; TRBD1 is a possible D gene (6 bases). This CDR3 is 16 amino acids long. Germline CDR1 is SGHDN and CDR2 is FVKESK. CDR3 protein: CASSQDQGTTNEKLFF. The CDR3 DNA reads as TGTGCCAGCAGCCAAGATCAAGGGACAACGAATGAAAAACTGTTTTTT.

This clonotype was counted ten times or more. The chain links TRBV7-9 to TRBJ2-7, with 10 nucleotides matching TRBD2. V dropped 4 bases and J dropped 5; count of bases not matched to a gene: 8. The germline V gene encodes CDR1 SEHNR and CDR2 FQNEAQ (reference sequence). CDR3 length: 15 amino acids. In DNA form, the CDR3 reads TGTGCCAGCAGCTCACCTAGCGGGAGCCTGGACGAGCAGTACTTC. Amino acids: CASSSPSGSLDEQYF. The full variable domain, with the rest looked up from reference TRBV7-9 and TRBJ2-7, is DTGVSQNPRHKITKRGQNVTFRCDPISEHNRLYWYRQTLGQGPEFLTYFQNEAQLEKSRLLSDRFSAERPKGSFSTLEIQRTEQGDSAMYLCASSSPSGSLDEQYFGPGTRLTVT.

This clonotype was detected only a few times. The chain has TRBV11-2 and TRBJ1-2; D remains unclear. Germline V CDR1 and CDR2: SGHAT, FQNNGV. V gave up 1 base and J gave up 3 bases, with 9 bases separating them. The CDR3 loop spans 14 amino acids. The CDR3 nucleotides are TGTGCCAGCAGCTTAGCCGGGTCTGACTATGGCTACACCTTC. Amino acid sequence: CASSLAGSDYGYTF.

The chain links TRBV6-6 to TRBJ2-3; 10 bases map to TRBD2. Germline V gene lookup returns CDR1 MNHNY and CDR2 SVGAGI (reference sequence). Trimming took 7 bases from V and 4 from J; bases not matched to a gene: 11. There are 16 residues in the CDR3. The DNA for the CDR3 is TGTGCCAGCAAAACAAGGGGGACTAGCGCCCCAGATACGCAGTATTTT. Its protein is CASKTRGTSAPDTQYF.

The sample holds many counts of this clonotype. This chain uses TRBV20-1 with TRBJ2-2, with D perhaps matching TRBD2 (5 bases). There are 18 residues in the CDR3. Looked up from germline, CDR1 is DFQATT and CDR2 is SNEGSKA (reference sequence). Between the trimmed V and J ends, which lost 3 bases and 0 bases, there was a span of 20 bases. In DNA form, the CDR3 reads TGCAGTGCTAGTAGATCGGGGTTCTTTGATTCGAACACCGGGGAGCTGTTTTTT. Translated, it gives CSASRSGFFDSNTGELFF.

The table lists this clonotype with a few counts. The rearrangement joins TRBV12-3 or TRBV12-4 to TRBJ1-5; TRBD1 agrees at 7 bases. The J segment lost 1 base and the V segment lost 4 bases, leaving 7 bases of the junction unmatched. The CDR3 loop spans 16 amino acids. Written as DNA, the CDR3 is TGTGCCAGCAGTTCCCAGACAGGGCTGAGCAATCAGCCCCAGCATTTT. It codes for CASSSQTGLSNQPQHF.

V and J are TRBV2 and TRBJ2-7; D remains ambiguous. Germline CDR1 and CDR2: SNHLY and FYNNEI. The CDR3 sequence is 13 residues long. Trimming left V 1 base short and J 1 base short, with 5 bases between. CDR3 coding DNA: TGTGCCAGCAGTGAAGATTTGTCCTACGAGCAGTACTTC. Protein product: CASSEDLSYEQYF.

V gene TRBV28 combines with J gene TRBJ2-4; D is ambiguous. CDR1 and CDR2 (germline): MDHEN, SYDVKM. The CDR3 is 16 amino acids. Trimming took off 6 bases at V and 4 bases at J, with 19 bases between the two ends. The CDR3 coding sequence is TGTGCCAGCAGCGGATTGGGAACGACCCTGAAAAACATTCAGTACTTC. Its translation: CASSGLGTTLKNIQYF.

This clonotype has ten or more counts. This chain uses TRBV5-4 with TRBJ2-7; D is ambiguous. Germline CDR1 is SGHNT and CDR2 is YYREEE (reference sequence). CDR3 length equals 16 residues. Between the trimmed V and J ends, which lost 1 base and 0 bases, there was a span of 14 bases. The CDR3 is CASSLSLRQDSYEQYF. The CDR3, as DNA: TGTGCCAGCAGCTTGAGTCTACGGCAGGACTCCTACGAGCAGTACTTC.

The rearrangement joins TRBV6-5 to TRBJ1-5; 9 positions match TRBD1. The CDR3 extends over 18 amino acids. Trimming removed 4 bases from V and 0 bases from J; junction bases left unmatched: 10. The V gene's germline CDR1 is MNHEY and CDR2 SVGAGI. The CDR3: CASSSKAGTGFSNQPQHF. CDR3 in DNA: TGTGCCAGCAGTTCTAAGGCCGGGACAGGGTTTAGCAATCAGCCCCAGCATTTT.

The chain is built from TRBV2 and TRBJ1-2; perhaps TRBD1 as D (6 bases). The V and J ends lost 7 bases and 2 bases respectively, with 11 bases between them. This CDR3 region has 13 residues. CDR1 and CDR2 from the germline V gene are SNHLY and FYNNEI. CDR3 residues: CASTGGLNYGYTF. The CDR3 DNA follows: TGTGCCAGCACTGGGGGCCTGAACTATGGCTACACCTTC.

This clonotype was recorded many times. In DNA, the CDR3 is TGTGCCAGCAGTTCGAGCGGGAGTAGCACAGATACGCAGTATTTT. Translation: CASSSSGSSTDTQYF. The chain carries TRBV6-4 and TRBJ2-3; 8 bases line up with TRBD2. CDR1 MRHNA and CDR2 SNTAGT come from the germline V gene. The CDR3 runs to 15 residues. V shed 5 bases and J 0 bases; nucleotides not matched to a gene: 4.

This clonotype was counted many times. V gene TRBV6-1 combines with J gene TRBJ2-1; D is possibly TRBD1 or TRBD2 (6 bases each). Germline CDR1 MNHNS, CDR2 SASEGT. V lost 6 bases, J lost 6 bases, and 21 bases lay in between. This CDR3 has 16 residues. The CDR3 protein is CASRAGGKGMSNEQFF. The CDR3 DNA is TGTGCCAGCAGGGCCGGGGGCAAAGGTATGAGCAATGAGCAGTTCTTC.

At least ten counts were recorded for this clonotype. The chain joins TRBV12-3 or TRBV12-4 to TRBJ2-5; D is uncertain. The CDR3 is 13 amino acids. Trimming shortened V by 3 bases and J by 5 bases, and 10 bases separated the two germline ends. The CDR3 spells CASSLSAPETQYF. DNA of the CDR3: TGTGCCAGCAGTTTGTCAGCCCCGGAGACCCAGTACTTC.

This clonotype has only a few counts. The genes are TRBV20-1 and TRBJ2-5, with 12 bases identical to TRBD2. Germline CDR1 is DFQATT and CDR2 is SNEGSKA (reference sequence). The trim removed 3 bases at V and 4 bases at J, leaving 3 bases unmatched. CDR3 length: 14 residues. CDR3 amino acids: CSASPSGRGETQYF. The CDR3 DNA sequence: TGCAGTGCTAGCCCTAGCGGGAGGGGAGAGACCCAGTACTTC.

This clonotype was detected only a few times. The J gene is TRBJ2-3, the V gene TRBV7-2, with TRBD2 as a possible D gene (6 bases). Trimming pared 1 base from V and 6 bases from J, leaving 11 bases between. This CDR3 is built from 14 residues. CDR1 and CDR2 (germline): SGHTA, FQGNSA. In nucleotides, the CDR3 is TGTGCCAGCAGCTTAGTGGGCGGGGTGGATACGCAGTATTTT. As protein: CASSLVGGVDTQYF.

Ten or more counts support this clonotype. V usage is TRBV20-1 and J usage is TRBJ1-5, with a tentative D call TRBD1 (5 bases). The germline V and J ends were trimmed by 6 bases and 3 bases, with 12 bases remaining between them. Looked up from germline, CDR1 is DFQATT and CDR2 is SNEGSKA (reference sequence). The length of the CDR3 is 13 residues. CDR3 protein: CSAQGTDNQPQHF. In DNA, the CDR3 is TGCAGTGCCCAGGGAACGGACAATCAGCCCCAGCATTTT.

The count of this clonotype is one. V usage is TRBV7-9 and J usage is TRBJ2-3; tentative D call: TRBD2 (5 bases). Deletions cut 5 bases from V and 6 bases from J, with 12 bases between. The length of the CDR3 is 13 residues. Germline V gene sequence: CDR1 SEHNR, CDR2 FQNEAQ (reference sequence). CDR3 nucleotide sequence: TGTGCCAGCAGCGGAGGAACAGAGGATACGCAGTATTTT. Its translation: CASSGGTEDTQYF.

This clonotype was recorded at least ten times. The chain couples TRBV20-1 to TRBJ2-7; possibly TRBD1 or TRBD2 for D (5 bases each). Deletions cut 6 bases from V and 3 bases from J, with 18 bases between. Germline-derived CDR1 and CDR2 are DFQATT and SNEGSKA (reference sequence). CDR3 length: 14 residues. CDR3 loop: CSAERGPPFYEQYF. CDR3 coding DNA: TGCAGTGCCGAGAGGGGCCCGCCCTTCTACGAGCAGTACTTC.